The clone carrying this T cell receptor (beta chain) was recorded a few times. Its antigen is unknown. Since a much larger clone is just one base distant, this may be a read error. The data were taken from a study of tumor and adjacent non-tumor tissue in lung cancer. The ends were cut back, 2 bases at V and 4 bases at J, with 17 bases in the middle. This CDR3 contains 16 residues. Germline CDR1 reads MGHRA; CDR2 reads YSYEKL. No cell sorting was done before RNA was extracted from the tissue. Study-wide results and caveats: Top 100 clones took a larger repertoire share in normal lung.

TCRbeta libraries were built with three rounds of nested PCR, modified from ARM-PCR. TCRdb re-derived calls from the multiplex PCR reads in MiXCR, one entry per CDR3 protein. The profile shows around 210,000 distinct CDR3 sequences, about 71% of them singletons. The rearrangement uses TRBV4-1 and TRBJ1-1, with D possibly being TRBD1 (5 bases). The TCR comes from a man aged 60-69 years with non-small cell lung cancer. Sequenced material: lung tumor tissue. This CDR3 reads CASSQRTREGSTEAFF. In nucleotides, the CDR3 is TGCGCCAGCAGCCAACGGACAAGGGAGGGAAGCACTGAAGCTTTCTTT.